The clone carrying this TCR beta chain was observed a handful of times. Antigen unknown. Individuals with ophthalmopathy presented a Clinical Activity Score of at least 3, a NOSPECS grade of at least 4 and a duration under 3 months. Criteria for exclusion of patients were uncontrolled infection, other autoimmune disease, pregnancy or lactation. Researchers took RNA transcripts and amplified the TCR beta CDR3 regions from them. Primed by the HTBI set, a first-round RT-PCR was run on the TCR CDR3. MiXCR, applied by TCRdb to the multiplex PCR reads, yields one record per CDR3 protein. Among roughly 400,000 distinct CDR3 sequences listed, roughly 13% were seen once. The CDR3 spans 14 residues. With V trimmed by 10 bases and J by 2 bases, 11 bases remained unmatched. Germline V gene sequence: CDR1 MNHNS, CDR2 SASEGT. The source of the sample is a study of T cells in Graves' hyperthyroidism and ophthalmopathy. Points from the study as a whole: Blood also carried most thyroid clonotypes expanded above 0.001. Ophthalmopathy prediction by the model preceded onset by a median approximately six months.

V usage is TRBV6-1 and J usage is TRBJ2-7, with 7 bases that match TRBD2. The sequence derives from a middle-aged man with Graves' ophthalmopathy. Sequenced material: blood. The CDR3 DNA reads as TGTGCCACCCTTGAAGCGGGAATTACCTACGAGCAGTACTTC. This translates into CATLEAGITYEQYF.